This T cell receptor beta chain stems from a study of T-cell memory formation after mild COVID-19. Looking at the study overall: Each donor largely had its own TCR clusters. Whole-study findings and limits: Cross-reactive memory seemingly joined, as some responding clones were found in pre-infection memory. The study found contracting CD4+ clones mainly in CM and EM and contracting CD8+ clones in EMRA.

Worth noting for this clonotype: Its antigen is as yet unknown.

TCRdb recomputed calls from the 5' RACE reads with MiXCR, one row per CDR3 protein. The table lists fewer than 700,000 distinct CDR3 sequences, about 22% of them singletons. V lost 3 bases and J lost 10; bases outside the gene matches: 15. CDR3 length: 16 amino acids. The germline V gene encodes CDR1 MGHRA and CDR2 YSYEKL. The chain has TRBV4-1 and TRBJ2-1; 7 bases fit TRBD1. This receptor was obtained from an adult woman who had mild COVID-19 (a few samples of this study predate the infection). Cell type and time point are not known. Specimen: PBMCs or a T cell subset sorted from them (not recorded which). CDR3 coding DNA: TGCGCCAGCAGCCAGCCGGGACAGTCCAAAATGTACGAGCAGTTCTTC. It codes for CASSQPGQSKMYEQFF.